The clone carrying this TCR beta chain appeared many times. This record belongs to a study of T cells after yellow fever vaccination. Overall study findings and caveats: FACS-sorted repertoires could contain abundant clonotypes contaminating from the bulk population. Though it reached lower strength, the secondary response hit its peak faster, day 5 versus 15. Subsequent to the booster, the majority of primary-vaccination clones reappeared (under 98% CD4, around 85% CD8).

TCRdb itself ran the 5' RACE reads through MiXCR, one entry per CDR3 protein. The top ten clones hold 20% to 25% of a sample with 25,000 to 40,000 distinct CDR3 sequences, 6.6% of them seen once. The CDR3 has 15 residues. Germline-derived CDR1 and CDR2 are LGHNA and YSLEER. The V gene end was trimmed by 4 bases and the J gene end by 4 bases; junction bases not matched to a gene: 8. This chain uses TRBV4-3 with TRBJ2-3, with 7 bases matching TRBD1. The sample consisted of PBMCs, either bulk or a sorted T-cell subset (CD4+, CD8+, memory, or dextramer-sorted; not recorded which), taken on the day of the first yellow fever vaccination. The clonotype comes from a man aged 18 to 35 who received the YFV17D yellow fever vaccine. The DNA of the CDR3 is TGCGCCAGCAGCCTACAGGGGAATACAGCAGATACGCAGTATTTT. Translated: CASSLQGNTADTQYF.